The rows below give T cell receptor beta chains drawn from one sample of a study of T cells in Graves' hyperthyroidism and ophthalmopathy. Each CDR3 protein gets one entry after TCRdb re-called the multiplex PCR reads with MiXCR. There are roughly 350,000 distinct CDR3 sequences in the sample; approximately 13% occur only once, and roughly 35% lies in the top ten. The sample comprised blood. These receptors all stem from a middle-aged woman with Graves' ophthalmopathy. The CDR3 runs from the conserved cysteine through the conserved F or W. D genes are given only for firm matches. Expanded clones are given a class, and other clones once, few, many or no size at all.

J gene | D gene | V gene | clone size | CDR3 DNA | CDR3 protein
TRBJ2-3 | TRBD2 | TRBV18 | few | TGTGCCAGCTCAACGCGGACTAGCAGCACAGATACGCAGTATTTT | CASSTRTSSTDTQYF
TRBJ1-6 | NA | TRBV7-8 | many | TGTGCCAGCAGCTTAGCGCTTGGCCAGAGCTCCTATAATTCACCCCTCCACTTT | CASSLALGQSSYNSPLHF
TRBJ2-7 | NA | TRBV27 | many | TGTGCCAGCAGTAGGGCTAGCCACTACGAGCAGTACTTC | CASSRASHYEQYF
TRBJ2-2 | TRBD1 | TRBV24-1 | NA | TGTGCCACCAGTGATCTAACAGGGGCCGGGGAGCCGTTTTTT | CATSDLTGAGEPFF
TRBJ1-1 | TRBD1 | TRBV7-2 | many | TGTGCCAGCAGCCTACCCGGGACAGGGAGGCGCACTGAAGCTTTCTTT | CASSLPGTGRRTEAFF
TRBJ2-5 | NA | TRBV18 | few | TGTGCCAGCTCACCATTGGGAGGACGACAAGAGACCCAGTACTTC | CASSPLGGRQETQYF
TRBJ2-7 | NA | TRBV28 | NA | TGTGCCAGCAGTTTTGGCAGGGGTGGTTCCTACGAGCAGTACTTC | CASSFGRGGSYEQYF
TRBJ2-1 | TRBD2 | TRBV12-3/TRBV12-4 | many | TGTGCCAGCACGCAGGCTAGCGGGAGTCTCTATGAGCAGTTCTTC | CASTQASGSLYEQFF
TRBJ2-7 | TRBD2 | TRBV7-9 | few | TGTGCCAGCAGCTTAATCGCTTCTGGGGGGACTAGCGGGATCTACGAGCAGTACTTC | CASSLIASGGTSGIYEQYF
TRBJ2-5 | TRBD1 | TRBV7-9 | NA | TGTGCCAGCAGCTTAAATGGACAGGTCGGACGGACCCAGTACTTC | CASSLNGQVGRTQYF
TRBJ2-1 | NA | TRBV7-9 | many | TGTGCCAGCAGGGGGTGGACTAACAATGAGCAGTTCTTC | CASRGWTNNEQFF
TRBJ1-2 | NA | TRBV29-1 | few | TGCAGCGCTCTCTTCGGGAGCTATGGCTACACCTTC | CSALFGSYGYTF
TRBJ2-2 | NA | TRBV10-3 | many | TGTGCCATCCGTGTCGGAAACACCGGAGAGCTGTTTTTT | CAIRVGNTGELFF
TRBJ1-1 | TRBD1 | TRBV10-1 | many | TGCGCCAGCAGTGGGAACAGGGGGACCTTGAACACTGAAGCTTTCTTT | CASSGNRGTLNTEAFF
TRBJ2-7 | NA | TRBV15 | many | TGTGCCACCCAGAACAGGGATTCCTACGAGCAGTACTTC | CATQNRDSYEQYF
TRBJ2-1 | TRBD2 | TRBV7-6 | many | TGTGCCAGCAGCTTAGCCGGGACTAGCGTTCACAATGAGCAGTTCTTC | CASSLAGTSVHNEQFF
TRBJ1-5 | NA | TRBV20-1 | few | TGCAGTGCTAGAGATCTCGACAGCAATCAGCCCCAGCATTTT | CSARDLDSNQPQHF
TRBJ1-2 | TRBD1 | TRBV28 | once | TGTGCCAGCAGTTTGGGACAGGGGGTTAGGAATGGCTACACCTTC | CASSLGQGVRNGYTF
TRBJ1-2 | TRBD1 | TRBV4-1 | few | TGCGCCAGCAGCCAGGGAACCTTGGACAGGGGGCACTTTAACTATGGCTACACCTTC | CASSQGTLDRGHFNYGYTF
TRBJ1-2 | NA | TRBV6-1 | few | TGTGCCAGCAGAGCGACCGCCTCCTATGGCTACACCTTC | CASRATASYGYTF
TRBJ1-2 | NA | TRBV3-1 | many | TGTGCCAGCAGCCAAGTACGTAACTATGGCTACACCTTC | CASSQVRNYGYTF
TRBJ1-3 | TRBD1 | TRBV28 | many | TGTGCCAGCAGACCCGGACAGGGAAGGGGTGGAAACACCATATATTTT | CASRPGQGRGGNTIYF
TRBJ2-7 | TRBD1 | TRBV28 | many | TGTGCCAGCAGTTTTCTTGGACAGGGCGCCTACGAGCAGTACTTC | CASSFLGQGAYEQYF
TRBJ1-6 | NA | TRBV27 | many | TGTGCCAGCAGTTTACGTGGGGATCGGTCACCCCTCCACTTT | CASSLRGDRSPLHF
TRBJ2-1 | TRBD2 | TRBV5-1 | many | TGCGCCAGCAGCCCACACTCAAGACTAGCGGGGGTAGTGAATGAGCAGTTCTTC | CASSPHSRLAGVVNEQFF
TRBJ2-5 | TRBD1 | TRBV20-1 | many | TGCAGTGCCCAGGGGGCACAAGAGACCCAGTACTTC | CSAQGAQETQYF
TRBJ2-5 | TRBD2 | TRBV15 | NA | TGTGCCACCAGCAGTCTAGCGGGAGAGGCCCAGTACTTC | CATSSLAGEAQYF
TRBJ2-1 | NA | TRBV14 | few | TGTGCCAGCAGCGTCCTAAATGGTGAGCAGTTCTTC | CASSVLNGEQFF
TRBJ2-7 | NA | TRBV9 | many | TGTGCCAGCAGCGTAGTCGGAACCACGAGCGAGCAGTACTTC | CASSVVGTTSEQYF
TRBJ2-3 | TRBD1 | TRBV5-1 | many | TGCGCCAGCAGCTTGGGGGACAGGGGCTCGACAGATACGCAGTATTTT | CASSLGDRGSTDTQYF
TRBJ2-7 | NA | TRBV5-5 | few | TGTGCCAGCAGCTCCCCGGGTTTAGACCTCTACGAGCAGTACTTC | CASSSPGLDLYEQYF
TRBJ1-2 | NA | TRBV7-9 | NA | TGTGCCAGCAGCCAATCACGATATGGCTACACCTTC | CASSQSRYGYTF
TRBJ2-7 | TRBD2 | TRBV28 | many | TGTGCCAGCAGTTTAGGCGGGACTAGCGTCTACGAGCAGTACTTC | CASSLGGTSVYEQYF
TRBJ1-5 | TRBD1 | TRBV19 | many | TGTGCCAGTAGGCGACAGGGGGCGAGTAGGGATCAGCCCCAGCATTTT | CASRRQGASRDQPQHF
TRBJ2-1 | NA | TRBV4-1 | many | TGCGCCAGCAGCCAAGATAACGTTTTGGATGAGCAGTTCTTC | CASSQDNVLDEQFF
TRBJ1-1 | NA | TRBV24-1 | many | TGTGCCACCAGTGAGGAACAGGCACATTTGTTGTTCTTT | CATSEEQAHLLFF
TRBJ1-6 | NA | TRBV7-9 | many | TGTGCCAGCGGAACACCCCTCCACTTT | CASGTPLHF
TRBJ2-3 | NA | TRBV6-1 | NA | TGTGCCAGCAGTTACGCGGCACAGGGCGATACGCAGTATTTT | CASSYAAQGDTQYF
TRBJ2-7 | TRBD2 | TRBV27 | many | TGTGCCAGCAGTAAAACCGGGACTAGTGACCACGAGCAGTACTTC | CASSKTGTSDHEQYF
TRBJ1-3 | NA | TRBV7-6 | NA | TGTGCCAGCAGCTTAAGGGCCGGGGTTCGGTTTCCTGCTGGAAACACCATATATTTT | CASSLRAGVRFPAGNTIYF
TRBJ2-5 | NA | TRBV19 | many | TGTGCCAGTAGTATTGCACAGGGCCCACAAGAGACCCAGTACTTC | CASSIAQGPQETQYF